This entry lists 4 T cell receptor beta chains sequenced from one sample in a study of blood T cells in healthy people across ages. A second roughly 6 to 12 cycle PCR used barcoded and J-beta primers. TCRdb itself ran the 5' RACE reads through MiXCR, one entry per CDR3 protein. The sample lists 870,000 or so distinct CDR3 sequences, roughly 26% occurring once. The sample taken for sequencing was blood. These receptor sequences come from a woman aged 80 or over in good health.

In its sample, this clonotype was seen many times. CDR3 nucleotides: TGTGCCAGCAGCCAAGAAGGAGTAGGATTTAACACTGAAGCTTTCTTT. It codes for CASSQEGVGFNTEAFF. V and J are TRBV3-1 and TRBJ1-1; no firm D call. This CDR3 is built from 16 residues. V lost 0 bases, J lost 2 bases, and 13 bases lay in between. Germline CDR1 reads LGHDT; CDR2 reads YNNKEL (reference sequence).

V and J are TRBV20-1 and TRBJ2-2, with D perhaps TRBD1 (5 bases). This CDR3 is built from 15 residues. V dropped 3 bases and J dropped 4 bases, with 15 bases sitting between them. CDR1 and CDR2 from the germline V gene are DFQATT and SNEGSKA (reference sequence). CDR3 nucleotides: TGCAGTGCTAGGATCCGGGCAGGGTCCACCGGGGAGCTGTTTTTT. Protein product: CSARIRAGSTGELFF.

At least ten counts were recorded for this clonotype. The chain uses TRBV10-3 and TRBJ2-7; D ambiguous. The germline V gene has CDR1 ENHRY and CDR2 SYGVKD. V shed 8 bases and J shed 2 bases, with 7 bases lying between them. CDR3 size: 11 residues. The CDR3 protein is CAIGGAYEQYF. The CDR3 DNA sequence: TGTGCCATCGGTGGAGCCTACGAGCAGTACTTC.

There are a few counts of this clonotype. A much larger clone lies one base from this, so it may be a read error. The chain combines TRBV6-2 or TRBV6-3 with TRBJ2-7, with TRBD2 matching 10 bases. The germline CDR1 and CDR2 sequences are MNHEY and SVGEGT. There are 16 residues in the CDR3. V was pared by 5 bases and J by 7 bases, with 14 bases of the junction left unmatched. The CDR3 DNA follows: TGTGCCAGCAGTAGGCTCACTAGCGGGGACTACAATGAGCAGTACTTC. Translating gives CASSRLTSGDYNEQYF.